A selection of T cell receptor beta chains follows, all from one sample in a study of T-cell reconstitution after alpha-beta-depleted transplantation in children. MiXCR, applied by TCRdb to the PCR reads, yields one record per CDR3 protein. This table has 350,000 to 500,000 distinct CDR3 sequences, around 46% appearing once. This sample comprised PBMCs, obtained before TCRalphabeta/CD19-depleted stem cell transplant. These receptors were collected from a girl between 2 and 10 years old with aplastic anemia, due to receive a stem cell transplant. Both conserved end residues are part of each CDR3. The D gene is left open where the match is weak. Clone size is not always given. Where it is, it says once, few, many or a class for expanded clones.

clone_size d_call j_call v_call cdr3_nt cdr3_aa
NA TRBD2 TRBJ2-3 TRBV5-1 TGCGCCAGCACCGAGCGGGAGAAGGATACGCAGTATTTT CASTEREKDTQYF
many TRBD1 TRBJ2-7 TRBV6-5 TGTGCCAGCAGTTCTCCCGGGACAGCGACCTACGAGCAGTACTTC CASSSPGTATYEQYF
few TRBD2 TRBJ2-3 TRBV15 TGTGCCACCAGCAGAGGAGGGACTAGCGGGAGGGACGCAGATACGCAGTATTTT CATSRGGTSGRDADTQYF
once NA TRBJ1-6 TRBV6-1 TGTGCCAGCAGCCGGACGCCAGTCGGTTCACCCCTCCACTTT CASSRTPVGSPLHF
NA NA TRBJ2-2 TRBV7-8 TGTGCCAGCAGCTACAATGGGATGGACAGGGAGCTGTTTTTT CASSYNGMDRELFF
many NA TRBJ2-3 TRBV20-1 TGCAGTGCTGCGGGTAGCAGGGTCCCTGGTACGCAGTATTTT CSAAGSRVPGTQYF
NA NA TRBJ2-1 TRBV7-2 TGTGCCAGCAGCTTCAACAGGGCGAATGAGCAGTTCTTC CASSFNRANEQFF
NA NA TRBJ2-1 TRBV5-1 TGCGCCAGCAGCTTGAGGGGCGCTGGGGACAATGAGCAGTTCTTC CASSLRGAGDNEQFF
NA NA TRBJ2-5 TRBV5-1 TGCGCCAGCAGCTTCGGTTTCCAAGAGACCCAGTACTTC CASSFGFQETQYF
few TRBD2 TRBJ2-7 TRBV6-5 TGTGCCAGCAGTTTTACTAGCGGGAGGGCCTCCGAGCAGTACTTC CASSFTSGRASEQYF
NA TRBD1 TRBJ1-5 TRBV27 TGTGCCAGCAGTTTAATAGGAGGGGGCCCCCCCAATCAGCCCCAGCATTTT CASSLIGGGPPNQPQHF
NA TRBD2 TRBJ2-3 TRBV2 TGTGCCAGGCAGCGGGAGTCGTTAGATACGCAGTATTTT CARQRESLDTQYF
few TRBD1 TRBJ2-6 TRBV9 TGTGCCAGCAGCGAAACAGCCGGGACAGGGGGATCTGGGGCCAACGTCCTGACTTTC CASSETAGTGGSGANVLTF
many TRBD1 TRBJ2-7 TRBV9 TGTGCCAGCAGCGACGGGACAGGGGTCGACGAGCAGTACTTC CASSDGTGVDEQYF
NA TRBD2 TRBJ2-3 TRBV28 TGTGCCAGCAGAACTTTCCTAGCGGGAGTAGATACGCAGTATTTT CASRTFLAGVDTQYF
NA NA TRBJ2-1 TRBV12-3/TRBV12-4 TGTGCCAGCAGCCCCACGGGGGTCCCTGAGCAGTTCTTC CASSPTGVPEQFF